Sequencing of this T cell receptor beta chain was carried out in a study of cytomegalovirus exposure and HLA in healthy donors. Study summary: In terms of ancestry, the Caucasian-associated cluster contained about 80% of the roughly 360 genotyped donors.

Study-level results: Presence/absence analysis assumed near-uniform sequencing depth across donors. In a later analysis, a genetic analysis reported fewer productive-TCR N-insertions in an Asian-associated ancestry cluster than the cohort average.

CDR1 is KGHSH, CDR2 LQKENI, per germline. The CDR3 is 11 residues long. V gave up 4 bases and J gave up 8 bases, with 6 bases separating them. Concerning this clone itself: The target antigen is unknown.

Use of 60 Vbeta and 13 Jbeta primers characterized the PCR. Sequencing used immunoSEQ multiplex PCR; TCRdb keeps in-frame clones, though not all of them. Found here are roughly 90,000 clones, around 84% of them singletons; the top ten hold under 5.5%. The source is a woman aged 40 to 55 in good health and CMV-seropositive. The sequenced sample consisted of PBMCs. The V and J genes are TRBV18 and TRBJ2-4, with D perhaps matching TRBD1 (6 bases). The CDR3 bases are TGTGCCAGCTCACAGGGGGACATTCAGTACTTC. This sequence encodes CASSQGDIQYF.